This TCR beta chain was profiled in a study of cytomegalovirus exposure and HLA in healthy donors. At the level of the study: Most genotyped donors, around 78% of about 400, had Caucasian-associated genetic ancestry. Study-wide findings and caveats: Certain indistinguishable V segments, among them TRBV6-2 and TRBV6-3, were excluded.

Primers for the PCR totalled 60 Vbeta and 13 Jbeta. This table comes from immunoSEQ multiplex PCR, and its TCRdb copy is limited to in-frame clones, with some not included. The sample lists around 120,000 clones; about 80% were seen once. Remarks on this clone: The target antigen is unknown.

The CDR3 runs to 13 residues. The V end was cut by 5 bases, the J end by 2 bases, with 7 bases between. CDR1 MNHNS and CDR2 SASEGT come from the germline V gene. Sequencing input: PBMCs. This chain connects TRBV6-1 to TRBJ1-5; TRBD1 is a possible D gene (5 bases). The sequence came from a man aged 55 to 70 in good health and CMV-seropositive. CDR3 in amino acids: CASSRGGNQPQHF. CDR3 bases: TGTGCCAGCAGTAGGGGTGGCAATCAGCCCCAGCATTTT.